The clone carrying this T cell receptor beta chain was observed a few times. The data originate from a study of blood T cell repertoires in COVID-19. Study summary: Sources were T cells, B-cell-depleted T cells, or PBMCs; the material itself was cDNA or gDNA.

Those enrolled, adults aged roughly 18 to 95 years, came from about two dozen US areas. Participants were placed into cohorts based on the clinical history they reported. With 6 bases removed from V and 1 base from J, the gap between germline ends came to 12 bases. The CDR3 spans 15 residues. Germline CDR1 reads MNHEY; CDR2 reads SVGAGI. Some clones are missing from TCRdb's copy, which holds only in-frame ones; the method was immunoSEQ multiplex PCR. Of hundreds of thousands of clones listed, over 80% are singletons. The sequence was collected from a woman between 18 and 29 years old who had recovered from COVID-19. The sequenced material came from PBMCs or T cells enriched from blood (not recorded which). This chain uses TRBV6-5 with TRBJ2-2; tentatively, D is TRBD1 (6 bases). The CDR3 sequence is CASSRTTGNTGELFF. DNA for the CDR3: TGTGCCAGCAGCCGAACGACAGGGAACACCGGGGAGCTGTTTTTT.